What follows are 6 T cell receptor beta chains derived from one specimen sequenced in a study of blood T cells in healthy people across ages. Using a J-beta primer mix together with a sample-barcoded 5' primer, a second PCR was run for roughly 6 to 11 cycles. TCRdb re-analysed the 5' RACE reads in MiXCR, keeping a single row per CDR3 protein. Here the sample spans roughly 500,000 distinct CDR3 sequences, 24% being singletons. This sample was also put to use in a study of T cells of mothers and their children.

Sequences were obtained from blood. All receptors come from a boy aged 5 to 17 in good health.

The gene calls are TRBV28 and TRBJ2-7; D perhaps matches TRBD2 (7 bases). The CDR3 runs 15 residues. Per germline, CDR1 MDHEN and CDR2 SYDVKM. Trimming pared 4 bases from V and 5 bases from J, leaving 18 bases between. The CDR3 loop reads CASSYGGGIENEQYF. The CDR3 DNA follows: TGTGCCAGCAGTTATGGGGGGGGCATAGAGAACGAGCAGTACTTC.

This clonotype was counted a few times. J is TRBJ2-7 and V is TRBV7-2, with TRBD2 identical over 8 bases. The V segment lost 1 base and the J segment 4 bases; nucleotides outside the gene matches: 6. The CDR3 loop spans 15 amino acids. CDR1 and CDR2 (germline): SGHTA, FQGNSA. The CDR3 loop reads CASSLEAGAFYEQYF. The CDR3 bases are TGTGCCAGCAGCTTAGAAGCGGGGGCCTTTTACGAGCAGTACTTC.

This clonotype was recorded a few times. Germline and junction disagree at one end, which may indicate a read error. The V gene is TRBV19, the J gene TRBJ1-4, with D maybe TRBD1 (5 bases). This CDR3 has 14 amino acids. Germline V lookup: CDR1 LNHDA, CDR2 SQIVND (reference sequence). DNA of the CDR3: TGTGCCAGTAGACCGGGACGGAGTAATGAAAAACTGCTTTTT. This encodes CASRPGRSNEKLLF.

This clonotype appeared a few times. The genes are TRBV7-9 and TRBJ2-5; D gene ambiguous. The assigned J gene may be wrong: the sequence end matches TRBJ2-7 better. The length of the CDR3 is 12 residues. Germline CDR1 and CDR2: SEHNR and FQNEAQ (reference sequence). CDR3 sequence (DNA): TGTGCCAGCAGCTTAGCCGCCAACGAGCAGTACTTC. This sequence encodes CASSLAANEQYF.

This chain links TRBV3-1 with TRBJ2-3, with 10 bases aligning to TRBD1. Germline V gives CDR1 LGHDT, CDR2 YNNKEL (reference sequence). Trimming removed 1 base from V and 1 base from J; junction bases left unmatched: 5. The CDR3 has 17 residues. CDR3 bases: TGTGCCAGCAGCCAAGTCCTCGGGACAGGGGGCACAGATACGCAGTATTTT. This codes for CASSQVLGTGGTDTQYF.

The chain is built from TRBV5-5 and TRBJ2-2, with D possibly matching TRBD2 (5 bases). The V gene's germline CDR1 is SGHKS and CDR2 YYEKEE (reference sequence). This CDR3 spans 15 amino acids. Trimming removed 0 bases at V and 3 bases at J, with 9 bases between. The DNA for the CDR3 is TGTGCCAGCAGCTTGGGGTGGACTGACACCGGGGAGCTGTTTTTT. Translation gives CASSLGWTDTGELFF.